This record looks at one T cell receptor beta chain sequence and its context. No antigen is known for it. Per-base qualities were not stored, and no clone one base away is much larger. To demonstrate the VDJtools post-analysis software, the study profiled TCR beta repertoires from the peripheral blood of about 13 young patients with multiple sclerosis. The multiple sclerosis patients were children and adolescents ranging in age from about 6 to 17 years. The sample comes from a study of post-analysis software for immune sequencing data (dated by TCRdb to between 2014 and 2017). Some background on the complete study: Relapsing-remitting, secondary progressive and progressive-relapsing multiple sclerosis were recorded as disease courses, and subtype annotation was lacking for some patients. A subset of samples was prepared in parallel using single-end sample barcoding, then pooled and co-amplified after Illumina adapter ligation. Patient repertoires were compared against roughly 12 previously published healthy control repertoires from donors aged about 6 to 25 years. Overall study outcomes, separate from this receptor: Direct clustering with F measure revealed strong co-clustering of samples prepared in the same batch, which led to a batch-effect correction. Normalized Chao1 diversity was significantly lower in multiple sclerosis patients than controls, suggesting substantial peripheral T-cell clonal expansion. The multiple sclerosis patient group was slightly younger than the control group. Patients showed significantly higher frequencies than controls for a few TRBV segments, among them TRBV5-6, TRBV5-1 and TRBV20-1.

CDR1 and CDR2 (MDHEN, SYDVKM) derive from the germline V gene. Taken from cysteine to phenylalanine, the CDR3 has 14 residues. Only CDR3 DNA is held: 42 bases, read in frame from base 1. Relative to germline, V is 6 bases shorter and J is 2 bases shorter, with 13 bases between their ends. Libraries were prepared through PCR. The instrument given in TCRdb is Illumina HiSeq 2500. Unique molecular identifiers were incorporated into TCR beta cDNA libraries to reduce PCR and sequencing biases. About 0.5 million cDNA molecules were obtained for every 1 to 10 million input T cells, so each molecule roughly corresponded to one T cell. The same protocol used for the earlier healthy control dataset was applied to prepare and sequence the patient libraries. Within a given batch, samples were prepared together, multiplexed and sequenced on the same HiSeq lane. The authors processed their data as follows. Raw barcoded reads were processed with MIGEC, and single-read molecular identifier groups were discarded before consensus assembly and CDR3 extraction. Clonotype tables were post-analysed with VDJtools, normalizing diversity by down-sampling all datasets to the smallest sample size. Repertoire overlap clustering matched CDR3 amino acid but not nucleotide sequences to correct batch-related cross-sample contamination. TCRdb handled the public reads itself, with Q25 trimming in fastp and clone calling in MiXCR, and kept productive beta chains. Identical CDR3 proteins give one entry, which carries the most common genes and DNA. V and J calls and clone size were set by TCRdb, not the authors. Within this sample are hundreds of thousands of distinct CDR3 sequences, with about 38% of them counted one time only. Clones ranked in the top ten supply under 5.5% of the sample.

The receptor chain draws on TRBV28 and TRBJ2-5, with the D gene not confidently named. This clonotype was sampled from a girl under 18 with multiple sclerosis. Sequencing input: blood. The DNA sequence is given as TGTGCCAGCAGATCGCCGGTTACGCAAGAGACCCAGTACTTC. This is translated as CASRSPVTQETQYF.